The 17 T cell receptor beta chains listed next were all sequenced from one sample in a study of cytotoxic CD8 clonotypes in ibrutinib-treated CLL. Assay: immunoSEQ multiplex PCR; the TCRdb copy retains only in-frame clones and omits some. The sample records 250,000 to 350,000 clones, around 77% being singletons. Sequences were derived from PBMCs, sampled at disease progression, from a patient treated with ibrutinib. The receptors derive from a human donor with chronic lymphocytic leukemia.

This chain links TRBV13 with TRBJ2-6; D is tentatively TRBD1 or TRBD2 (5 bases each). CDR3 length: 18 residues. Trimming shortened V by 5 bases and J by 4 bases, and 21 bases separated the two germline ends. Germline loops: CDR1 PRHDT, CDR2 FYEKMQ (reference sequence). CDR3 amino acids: CASSPSTLWGSGANVLTF. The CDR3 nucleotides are TGTGCCAGCAGCCCAAGTACGCTGTGGGGGTCGGGGGCCAACGTCCTGACTTTC.

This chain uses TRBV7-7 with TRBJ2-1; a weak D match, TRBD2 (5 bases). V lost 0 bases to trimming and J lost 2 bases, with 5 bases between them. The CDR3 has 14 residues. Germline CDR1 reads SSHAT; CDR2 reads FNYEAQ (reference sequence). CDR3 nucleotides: TGTGCCAGCAGCTTAGCGGGAGCCTACAATGAGCAGTTCTTC. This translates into CASSLAGAYNEQFF.

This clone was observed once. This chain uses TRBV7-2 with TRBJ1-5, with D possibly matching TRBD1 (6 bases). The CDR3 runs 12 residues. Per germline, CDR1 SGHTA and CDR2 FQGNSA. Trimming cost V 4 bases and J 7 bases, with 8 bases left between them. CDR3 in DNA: TGTGCCAGCAGCTCACAGGGACAGCCCCAGCATTTT. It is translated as CASSSQGQPQHF. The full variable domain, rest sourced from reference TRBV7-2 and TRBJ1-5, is GAGVSQSPSNKVTEKGKDVELRCDPISGHTALYWYRQSLGQGLEFLIYFQGNSAPDKSGLPSDRFSAERTGGSVSTLTIQRTQQEDSAVYLCASSSQGQPQHFGDGTRLSIL.

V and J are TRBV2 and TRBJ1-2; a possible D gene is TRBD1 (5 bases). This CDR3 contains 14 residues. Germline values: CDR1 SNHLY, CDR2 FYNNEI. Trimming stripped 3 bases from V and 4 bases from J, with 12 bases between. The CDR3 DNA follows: TGTGCCAGCAGTGATCCGGGACTCATCTATGGCTACACCTTC. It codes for CASSDPGLIYGYTF.

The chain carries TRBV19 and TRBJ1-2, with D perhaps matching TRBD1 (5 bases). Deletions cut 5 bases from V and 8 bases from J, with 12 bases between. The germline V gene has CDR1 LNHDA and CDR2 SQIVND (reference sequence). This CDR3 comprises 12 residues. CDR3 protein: CASSPQGRGYTF. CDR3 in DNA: TGTGCCAGTAGTCCCCAGGGACGCGGCTACACCTTC.

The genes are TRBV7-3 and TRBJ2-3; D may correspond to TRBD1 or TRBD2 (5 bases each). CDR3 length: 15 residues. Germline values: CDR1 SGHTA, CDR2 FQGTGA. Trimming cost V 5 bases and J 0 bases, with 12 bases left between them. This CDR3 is CASSPMGVSTDTQYF. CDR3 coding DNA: TGTGCCAGCAGCCCTATGGGGGTAAGCACAGATACGCAGTATTTT.

Here the CDR3 reads CASSATGLANYGYTF. DNA for the CDR3: TGTGCCAGTAGTGCGACAGGATTAGCTAACTATGGCTACACCTTC. This chain joins TRBV19 and TRBJ1-2, with D perhaps matching TRBD1 (6 bases). V lost 5 bases and J lost 0, with 13 bases in between. CDR3 length equals 15 residues. Germline V gene lookup returns CDR1 LNHDA and CDR2 SQIVND (reference sequence). The full variable domain, its missing parts supplied by reference TRBV19 and TRBJ1-2, is DGGITQSPKYLFRKEGQNVTLSCEQNLNHDAMYWYRQDPGQGLRLIYYSQIVNDFQKGDIAEGYSVSREKKESFPLTVTSAQKNPTAFYLCASSATGLANYGYTFGSGTRLTVV.

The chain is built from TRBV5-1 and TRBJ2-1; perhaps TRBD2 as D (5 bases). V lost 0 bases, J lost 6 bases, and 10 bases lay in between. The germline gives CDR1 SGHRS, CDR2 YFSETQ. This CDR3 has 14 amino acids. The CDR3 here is CASSLDSLANEQFF. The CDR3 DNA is TGCGCCAGCAGCTTGGATTCCCTAGCCAATGAGCAGTTCTTC.

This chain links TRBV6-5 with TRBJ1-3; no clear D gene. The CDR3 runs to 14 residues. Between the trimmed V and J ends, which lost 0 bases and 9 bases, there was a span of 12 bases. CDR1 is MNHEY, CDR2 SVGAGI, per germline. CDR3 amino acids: CASSYSGRRGTIYF. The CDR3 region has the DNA TGTGCCAGCAGTTACTCGGGCAGACGAGGCACCATATATTTT.

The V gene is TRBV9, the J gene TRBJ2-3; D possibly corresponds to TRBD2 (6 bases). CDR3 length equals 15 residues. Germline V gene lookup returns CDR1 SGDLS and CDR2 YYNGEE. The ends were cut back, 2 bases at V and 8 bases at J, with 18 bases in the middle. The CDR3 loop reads CASSVWSGAQATQYF. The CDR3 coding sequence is TGTGCCAGCAGCGTGTGGTCGGGAGCGCAGGCTACGCAGTATTTT.

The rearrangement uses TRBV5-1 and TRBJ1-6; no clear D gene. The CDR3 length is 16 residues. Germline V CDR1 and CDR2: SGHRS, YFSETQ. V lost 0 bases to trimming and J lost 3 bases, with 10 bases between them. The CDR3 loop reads CASSLGPGNYNSPLHF. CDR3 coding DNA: TGCGCCAGCAGCTTGGGTCCGGGGAACTATAATTCACCCCTCCACTTT. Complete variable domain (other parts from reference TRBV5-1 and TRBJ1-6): KAGVTQTPRYLIKTRGQQVTLSCSPISGHRSVSWYQQTPGQGLQFLFEYFSETQRNKGNFPGRFSGRQFSNSRSEMNVSTLELGDSALYLCASSLGPGNYNSPLHFGNGTRLTVT.

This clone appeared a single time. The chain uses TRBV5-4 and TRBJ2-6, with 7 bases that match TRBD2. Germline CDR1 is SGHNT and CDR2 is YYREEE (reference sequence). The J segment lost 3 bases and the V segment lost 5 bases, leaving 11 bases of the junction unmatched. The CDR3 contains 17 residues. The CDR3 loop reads CASRPRGVEVGANVLTF. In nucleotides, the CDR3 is TGTGCCAGCAGACCTCGGGGGGTGGAAGTTGGGGCCAACGTCCTGACTTTC.

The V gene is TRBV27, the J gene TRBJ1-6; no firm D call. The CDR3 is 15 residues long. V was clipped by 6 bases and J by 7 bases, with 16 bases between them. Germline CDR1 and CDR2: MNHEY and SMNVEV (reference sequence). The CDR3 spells CASRKGAGVNSPLHF. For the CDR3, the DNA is TGTGCCAGCAGGAAGGGAGCCGGGGTAAATTCACCCCTCCACTTT.

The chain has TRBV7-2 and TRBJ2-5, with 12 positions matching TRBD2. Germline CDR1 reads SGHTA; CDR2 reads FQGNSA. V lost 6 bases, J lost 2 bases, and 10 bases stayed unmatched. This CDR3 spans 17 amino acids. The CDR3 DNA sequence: TGTGCCAGCAGTTATCTAGCGGGGGGGCCGTGGCAAGAGACCCAGTACTTC. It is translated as CASSYLAGGPWQETQYF.

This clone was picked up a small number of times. The CDR3 here is CASSFTGGTEAFF. The CDR3 coding sequence is TGCGCCAGCAGCTTTACAGGGGGGACTGAAGCTTTCTTT. This chain joins TRBV5-1 and TRBJ1-1, with 8 nucleotides matching TRBD1. Germline CDR1 and CDR2: SGHRS and YFSETQ. J was trimmed by 5 bases and V by 2 bases; bases with no gene match: 2. The CDR3 covers 13 residues.

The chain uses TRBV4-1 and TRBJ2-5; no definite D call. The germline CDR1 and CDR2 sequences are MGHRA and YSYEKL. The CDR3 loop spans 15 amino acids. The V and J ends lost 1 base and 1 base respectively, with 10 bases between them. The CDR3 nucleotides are TGCGCCAGCAGCCAAGGAGGCCTACCCCAAGAGACCCAGTACTTC. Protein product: CASSQGGLPQETQYF.

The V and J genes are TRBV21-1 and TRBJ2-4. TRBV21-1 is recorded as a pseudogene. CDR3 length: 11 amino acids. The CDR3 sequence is CASSATRVGYF. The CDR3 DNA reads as TGTGCCAGCAGCGCCACCCGCGTAGGTTACTTC.